This paragraph reports one TCR beta chain. This sample stems from a study of cytomegalovirus exposure and HLA in healthy donors. Primers: 60 Vbeta forward and 13 Jbeta reverse. Repertoires were generated with immunoSEQ multiplex PCR, while TCRdb's copy carries only in-frame clones and drops some. The sample includes approximately 120,000 clones, around 68% of them seen just once. After removal of 2 bases from V and 2 bases from J, the junction contained 4 bases not matched to a gene. CDR3 length: 16 amino acids. In germline, CDR1 is WSHSY, CDR2 SAAADI. This TCR derives from a man aged 35 to 55 in good health and CMV-seropositive. Sequencing used PBMCs. The chain joins TRBV10-2 to TRBJ1-4; TRBD1 matches 8 bases. The CDR3 is CASSEGQGITNEKLFF. The CDR3 nucleotides read TGCGCCAGCAGTGAGGGACAGGGTATCACTAATGAAAAACTGTTTTTT.